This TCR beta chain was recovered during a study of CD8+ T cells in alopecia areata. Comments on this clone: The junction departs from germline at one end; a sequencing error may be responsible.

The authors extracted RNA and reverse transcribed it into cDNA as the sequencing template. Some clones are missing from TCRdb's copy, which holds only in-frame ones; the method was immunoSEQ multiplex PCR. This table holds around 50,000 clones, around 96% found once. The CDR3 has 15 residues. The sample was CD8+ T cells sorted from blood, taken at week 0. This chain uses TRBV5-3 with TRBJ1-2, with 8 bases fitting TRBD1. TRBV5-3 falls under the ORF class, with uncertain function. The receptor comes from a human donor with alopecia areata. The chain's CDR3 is CASSQDRTGQYGYTF. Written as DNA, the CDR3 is TGCGCCAGCAGCCAAGATAGGACAGGGCAATATGGCTACACCTTC.